The source of this TCR beta chain is a study of blood T cell repertoires in COVID-19. Germline values: CDR1 SGDLS, CDR2 YYNGEE. This CDR3 has 17 residues. V shed 4 bases, J shed 3 bases, and the junction held 12 bases outside the gene matches. Study processing details: From reference gene primer amplification, estimates of nucleated cell counts were derived. Produced via immunoSEQ multiplex PCR; TCRdb's table is partial and in-frame only. That table furnishes V, J and clone size, whereas the DNA furnished D and trimming. The sample holds some 260,000 clones, approximately 82% seen once. Sample: peripheral blood. The gene calls are TRBV9 and TRBJ2-1; TRBD2 matches at 8 bases. The receptor comes from a woman between 18 and 29 years old with acute or convalescent COVID-19. The CDR3 is CASSTWLGSGNYNEQFF. The CDR3 nucleotides are TGTGCCAGCAGCACGTGGTTGGGTAGCGGGAACTACAATGAGCAGTTCTTC.